The 19 T cell receptor beta chains below come from one sample, sequenced in a study of blood T cell repertoires in COVID-19. Here immunoSEQ multiplex PCR was the method, and the copy in TCRdb shows in-frame clones only, minus some. The table records roughly 60,000 clones, roughly 88% of them present only once. Sequenced sample: peripheral blood. Source of these receptors: a man between 45 and 60 years old with active COVID-19.

V and J are TRBV6-4 and TRBJ1-1, with D possibly matching TRBD1 (6 bases). The germline CDR1 and CDR2 sequences are MRHNA and SNTAGT. The germline V and J ends were trimmed by 3 bases and 4 bases, with 9 bases remaining between them. The CDR3 spans 13 residues. CDR3 region: CASSEGAGTEAFF. CDR3 DNA: TGTGCCAGCAGTGAGGGGGCGGGCACTGAAGCTTTCTTT.

In DNA form, the CDR3 reads TGTGCCAGCAGCCAAGGGACTAGCGGGGGGGTTGGAGATACGCAGTATTTT. It yields the protein CASSQGTSGGVGDTQYF. The V gene is TRBV4-2, the J gene TRBJ2-3, with TRBD2 matching 15 bases. Germline trimming cut 1 base from V and 5 bases from J; bases unmatched to any gene: 4. Germline V CDR1 and CDR2: LGHNA, YNFKEQ. The CDR3 covers 17 residues.

The J gene is TRBJ1-1, the V gene TRBV7-8; D gene unclear. There are 16 residues in the CDR3. Trimming pared 2 bases from V and 3 bases from J, leaving 16 bases between. Germline V gene sequence: CDR1 SGHVS, CDR2 FQNEAQ. The CDR3 DNA follows: TGTGCCAGCAGCTTAAAAGCCTTAGGTGGGCACACTGAAGCTTTCTTT. Protein sequence: CASSLKALGGHTEAFF.

The chain links TRBV7-6 to TRBJ2-7, with 9 bases aligning to TRBD1. Germline loops: CDR1 SGHVS, CDR2 FNYEAQ. The CDR3 loop spans 16 amino acids. The junction had 10 bases not matched to a gene; V was cut back by 1 base and J by 6 bases. The CDR3 nucleotides read TGTGCCAGCAGCTTAGGAGCCGGGACAGGGAAGCGCGAGCAGTACTTC. As protein: CASSLGAGTGKREQYF.

The rearrangement links TRBV4-2 to TRBJ1-1; 9 bases align to TRBD1. Germline V gives CDR1 LGHNA, CDR2 YNFKEQ. V lost 8 bases to trimming and J lost 6 bases; unmatched junction nucleotides: 7. The CDR3 is made up of 13 amino acids. CDR3 sequence: CASGLQGAAEAFF. DNA of the CDR3: TGTGCCAGCGGGCTACAGGGGGCGGCTGAAGCTTTCTTT.

J is TRBJ1-1 and V is TRBV10-3, with 7 bases identical to TRBD1. The CDR3 has 18 amino acids. With 4 bases clipped from V and 6 bases from J, the junction kept 20 bases outside the gene matches. Germline CDR1 reads ENHRY; CDR2 reads SYGVKD. CDR3: CAISVAPLQGRQRAEAFF. The CDR3 bases are TGTGCCATCAGTGTAGCCCCCTTACAGGGGCGACAAAGGGCTGAAGCTTTCTTT.

The chain recombines TRBV28 with TRBJ2-7; 8 bases line up with TRBD2. The CDR3 runs to 15 residues. CDR1 is MDHEN and CDR2 is SYDVKM in the germline V gene. V shed 6 bases and J 1 base; nucleotides not matched to a gene: 8. The CDR3: CASRRSGGPSYEQYF. The CDR3 DNA sequence: TGTGCCAGCAGGCGGAGCGGGGGCCCATCCTACGAGCAGTACTTC.

V usage is TRBV30 and J usage is TRBJ2-5; 9 nucleotides align to TRBD2. This CDR3 is built from 17 residues. Germline values: CDR1 GTSNPN, CDR2 SVGIG (reference sequence). With V trimmed by 0 bases and J by 5 bases, 13 bases remained unmatched. CDR3 loop: CAWSVLLSGGPRETQYF. CDR3 DNA: TGTGCCTGGAGTGTACTTCTTAGCGGGGGACCCCGGGAGACCCAGTACTTC. Supplemented by reference TRBV30 and TRBJ2-5, the full variable domain reads SQTIHQWPATLVQPVGSPLSLECTVEGTSNPNLYWYRQAAGRGLQLLFYSVGIGQISSEVPQNLSASRPQDRQFILSSKKLLLSDSGFYLCAWSVLLSGGPRETQYFGPGTRLLVL.

The J gene is TRBJ1-2, the V gene TRBV5-4; D is perhaps TRBD1 (6 bases). The CDR3 totals 13 residues. V shed 3 bases and J shed 2 bases, with 8 bases lying between them. From germline, CDR1 is SGHNT and CDR2 YYREEE (reference sequence). The CDR3 reads CASSSTGNYGYTF. The CDR3, as DNA: TGTGCCAGCAGCTCGACAGGCAACTATGGCTACACCTTC.

The rearrangement uses TRBV11-3 and TRBJ2-2; D unresolved. There are 12 residues in the CDR3. From germline, CDR1 is SGHNT and CDR2 YENEEA. V lost 5 bases, J lost 3 bases, and 4 bases lay in between. The CDR3 is CASSPYTGELFF. CDR3 DNA sequence: TGTGCCAGCAGCCCATACACCGGGGAGCTGTTTTTT. Full variable domain (outside the CDR3, taken from reference TRBV11-3 and TRBJ2-2): EAGVVQSPRYKIIEKKQPVAFWCNPISGHNTLYWYLQNLGQGPELLIRYENEEAVDDSQLPKDRFSAERLKGVDSTLKIQPAELGDSAVYLCASSPYTGELFFGEGSRLTVL.

The chain recombines TRBV7-9 with TRBJ1-4, with TRBD1 identical over 7 bases. Germline V gene sequence: CDR1 SEHNR, CDR2 FQNEAQ (reference sequence). The CDR3 extends over 15 amino acids. Unmatched junction bases numbered 5, after V lost 3 bases and J lost 4 bases. CDR3 loop: CASSFAGQFNEKLFF. The CDR3 nucleotides read TGTGCCAGCAGCTTTGCGGGACAGTTTAATGAAAAACTGTTTTTT.

The rearrangement uses TRBV7-2 and TRBJ2-5; D might be TRBD2 (6 bases). V lost 1 base to trimming and J lost 4 bases, with 13 bases between them. The CDR3 extends over 15 amino acids. CDR1 and CDR2 (germline): SGHTA, FQGNSA. CDR3 DNA: TGTGCCAGCAGCTTAGTCGCGGGGATCTTAGAGACCCAGTACTTC. Translation gives CASSLVAGILETQYF.

This clone was observed many times. This chain links TRBV29-1 with TRBJ2-2; tentatively, D is TRBD2 (6 bases). The V gene's germline CDR1 is SQVTM and CDR2 ANQGSEA. CDR3 length: 12 residues. Trimming cost V 6 bases and J 3 bases, with 8 bases left between them. Written as DNA, the CDR3 is TGCAGCGTATCGGGGGACACCGGGGAGCTGTTTTTT. Amino acid sequence: CSVSGDTGELFF.

The V gene is TRBV4-1, the J gene TRBJ2-2; tentative D call: TRBD2 (6 bases). Between the trimmed V and J ends, which lost 5 bases and 1 base, there was a span of 14 bases. There are 16 residues in the CDR3. Germline CDR1 is MGHRA and CDR2 is YSYEKL. CDR3 nucleotide sequence: TGCGCCAGCAGCAACCTAGGAGCGGGGAACACCGGGGAGCTGTTTTTT. The encoded protein is CASSNLGAGNTGELFF.

This sequence joins TRBV12-3 or TRBV12-4 and TRBJ1-2; D is uncertain. Between the trimmed V and J ends, which lost 8 bases and 7 bases, there was a span of 11 bases. CDR3 length: 11 residues. DNA for the CDR3: TGTGCCAGCTCCAGGATCAGTGGCTACACCTTC. Protein: CASSRISGYTF.

V is TRBV6-6 and J is TRBJ1-1; D perhaps matches TRBD1 (6 bases). CDR3 length equals 15 residues. Germline V CDR1 and CDR2: MNHNY, SVGAGI (reference sequence). V was clipped by 6 bases and J by 1 base, with 15 bases between them. The CDR3 coding sequence is TGTGCCAGCAGACACTTTAGGGACAAGAACACTGAAGCTTTCTTT. Its translation: CASRHFRDKNTEAFF.

This chain links TRBV11-2 with TRBJ2-3; D may be TRBD2 (7 bases). CDR3 length equals 17 residues. Looked up from germline, CDR1 is SGHAT and CDR2 is FQNNGV. The V gene lost 1 base and the J gene lost 0 bases, with 14 bases spanning the gap. The CDR3 loop reads CASSLGVAGASTDTQYF. CDR3 nucleotide sequence: TGTGCCAGCAGCTTAGGGGTTGCGGGGGCTAGCACAGATACGCAGTATTTT.

The rearrangement uses TRBV5-1 and TRBJ2-1, with TRBD2 matching over 8 bases. The CDR3 totals 15 residues. Losses at the gene ends were 4 bases for V and 4 bases for J; bases not matched to a gene: 7. The germline CDR1 and CDR2 sequences are SGHRS and YFSETQ. CDR3 sequence reads: CASSVSSGEYNEQFF. Here the CDR3 DNA reads TGCGCCAGCAGCGTAAGTAGCGGGGAATACAATGAGCAGTTCTTC.

The V and J genes are TRBV7-3 and TRBJ1-2; 9 bases line up with TRBD1. V shed 5 bases and J 4 bases; nucleotides not matched to a gene: 8. Germline V lookup: CDR1 SGHTA, CDR2 FQGTGA. The CDR3 totals 15 residues. CDR3 DNA sequence: TGTGCCAGCAGCCCCGGGACAGGGAAAGGCTATGGCTACACCTTC. It yields the protein CASSPGTGKGYGYTF.